This T cell receptor beta chain was identified in a study of OX40 agonist ivuxolimab in advanced cancers. Overall study findings and caveats: Researchers did not determine the expanded peripheral T cells' antigen specificity. Partial responders at 0.1-3.0 mg/kg showed near-lowest clonal expansion. Clonal expansion by week 6 occurred in CD4+ and CD8+ blood T cells (at 0.1 to 3.0 mg/kg).

In this sample, this clone turned up once. Its antigen is undetermined. TCRdb keeps only in-frame clones here, not all; method: immunoSEQ multiplex PCR. The table shows just under 100,000 clones, with roughly 94% occurring only once. Germline CDR1 SGHVS, CDR2 FQNEAQ. The germline V and J ends were trimmed by 4 bases and 1 base, with 10 bases remaining between them. The CDR3 is 14 residues long. The V call is TRBV7-8, the J call TRBJ1-1; no reliable D call. The sequencing used CD4+ or CD8+ T cells sorted from blood, collected in a trial of the OX40 agonist ivuxolimab. The TCR originated in an adult with an advanced solid tumor such as melanoma, head and neck, liver or kidney cancer. The CDR3 spells CASSYRTGNTEAFF. The CDR3 DNA reads TGTGCCAGCAGCTACCGGACGGGGAACACTGAAGCTTTCTTT.